Below, 16 T cell receptor beta chains from the same sample are listed, as sequenced in a study of T cells after yellow fever vaccination. TCRdb recomputed calls from the 5' RACE reads with MiXCR, one row per CDR3 protein. Found here are some 560,000 distinct CDR3 sequences, 17% of them singletons; the top ten hold 15% to 20%. The starting material was PBMCs, obtained 4 to 5 days after the first yellow fever vaccination. The receptors come from a man aged 18-30 years who received the YFV17D yellow fever vaccine.

This clonotype was counted between two and nine times. The genes are TRBV20-1 and TRBJ2-7; no reliable D call. Germline lookup yields CDR1 DFQATT and CDR2 SNEGSKA (reference sequence). CDR3 length equals 12 residues. The germline V and J ends were trimmed by 1 base and 7 bases, with 11 bases remaining between them. The DNA of the CDR3 is TGCAGTGCTAGAGCCCGGGCGACTGAGCAGTACTTC. Its translation: CSARARATEQYF.

This clonotype was recorded a few times. This sequence joins TRBV29-1 and TRBJ2-1, with 16 bases matching TRBD2. Germline CDR1 reads SQVTM; CDR2 reads ANQGSEA. There are 20 residues in the CDR3. V shed 3 bases and J 6 bases; nucleotides not matched to a gene: 17. CDR3 loop: CSVDVLGLAGGLSARNEQFF. CDR3 nucleotides: TGCAGCGTTGATGTATTGGGACTAGCGGGGGGGCTCTCGGCACGCAATGAGCAGTTCTTC.

The chain recombines TRBV29-1 with TRBJ2-1, with TRBD1 matching 8 bases. This CDR3 spans 12 amino acids. Germline V CDR1 and CDR2: SQVTM, ANQGSEA. V shed 6 bases and J 5 bases; nucleotides not matched to a gene: 3. The CDR3, as DNA: TGCAGCGTAGACAGGGGAGACAATGAGCAGTTCTTC. Encoded protein: CSVDRGDNEQFF.

This clonotype has only a few counts. DNA of the CDR3: TGTGCCATCCGGATGGAGACCTACGAGCAGTACTTC. Amino acids: CAIRMETYEQYF. The rearrangement uses TRBV10-3 and TRBJ2-7; D is unresolved. With 8 bases removed from V and 2 bases from J, the gap between germline ends came to 10 bases. CDR3 length equals 12 residues. Germline V lookup: CDR1 ENHRY, CDR2 SYGVKD.

This sequence joins TRBV12-3 or TRBV12-4 and TRBJ1-3, with D unclear. The V and J ends lost 3 bases and 2 bases respectively, with 8 bases between them. This CDR3 has 14 residues. As DNA, the CDR3 is TGTGCCAGCAGTTTTAGGCCAGCTGGAAACACCATATATTTT. Its translation is CASSFRPAGNTIYF.

This clonotype is termed medium-sized (0.01 to 0.1%). The chain employs TRBV5-1 and TRBJ1-1; no definite D call. From germline, CDR1 is SGHRS and CDR2 YFSETQ. CDR3 length equals 12 residues. V shed 0 bases and J shed 9 bases, with 9 bases lying between them. The DNA of the CDR3 is TGCGCCAGCAGCTTGGAAGGACCCCAAGCTTTCTTT. It encodes CASSLEGPQAFF.

This clonotype was observed a handful of times. The chain is built from TRBV10-3 and TRBJ2-2; D possibly corresponds to TRBD1 (6 bases). In germline, CDR1 is ENHRY, CDR2 SYGVKD. The CDR3 is 15 residues long. V dropped 4 bases and J dropped 3 bases, with 12 bases sitting between them. CDR3: CAISGGLWDTGELFF. The CDR3 DNA is TGTGCCATCAGTGGGGGGCTCTGGGACACCGGGGAGCTGTTTTTT.

This chain connects TRBV7-9 to TRBJ1-5; no firm D call. This CDR3 has 13 amino acids. The V end lost 4 bases, the J end lost 4 bases, and 8 bases lay between the germline ends. The germline V gene has CDR1 SEHNR and CDR2 FQNEAQ (reference sequence). As DNA, the CDR3 is TGTGCCAGCAGCTCCCAACAGAATCAGCCCCAGCATTTT. It encodes CASSSQQNQPQHF.

The V gene is TRBV12-3 or TRBV12-4, the J gene TRBJ2-1; tentatively, D is TRBD1 (6 bases). This CDR3 has 12 amino acids. The germline V and J ends were trimmed by 7 bases and 6 bases, with 10 bases remaining between them. For the CDR3, the DNA is TGTGCCAGCACCGCGGACAGCAATGAGCAGTTCTTC. Translating it yields CASTADSNEQFF.

Only a few counts were recorded for this clonotype. This chain joins TRBV28 and TRBJ1-1, with TRBD1 as a possible D gene (5 bases). There are 17 residues in the CDR3. The V end lost 3 bases, the J end lost 4 bases, and 21 bases lay between the germline ends. CDR1 and CDR2 from the germline V gene are MDHEN and SYDVKM. CDR3 sequence: CASSFWGRGGLGTEAFF. The CDR3 bases are TGTGCCAGCAGTTTTTGGGGCCGGGGAGGATTGGGCACTGAAGCTTTCTTT.

This clonotype occurred a few times. V is TRBV30 and J is TRBJ2-3; D might be TRBD1 or TRBD2, each matching 6 bases. The CDR3 has 15 residues. The germline gives CDR1 GTSNPN, CDR2 SVGIG (reference sequence). V was trimmed by 2 bases and J by 0 bases, leaving 12 bases between them. CDR3 coding DNA: TGTGCCTGGAGTCTGAGGGGGGTAAGCACAGATACGCAGTATTTT. Its translation is CAWSLRGVSTDTQYF.

CDR3 sequence (DNA): TGCAGTGCTAGAGATTGGGACCGGCCAAAGTTTGATGAGCAGTTCTTC. It codes for CSARDWDRPKFDEQFF. V usage is TRBV20-1 and J usage is TRBJ2-1; D tentatively fits TRBD1 or TRBD2 (5 bases each). This CDR3 spans 16 amino acids. Germline CDR1 reads DFQATT; CDR2 reads SNEGSKA (reference sequence). Trimming shortened V by 0 bases and J by 8 bases, and 20 bases separated the two germline ends.

The sample holds a few counts of this clonotype. The CDR3 DNA follows: TGTGCCAGCAGCCGTACGACAGGGCTTAATGGCTACACCTTC. Its protein is CASSRTTGLNGYTF. The V and J genes are TRBV12-3 or TRBV12-4 and TRBJ1-2; TRBD1 matches 7 bases. V lost 6 bases, J lost 6 bases, and 10 bases stayed unmatched. This CDR3 comprises 14 residues.

This clonotype has at least ten counts. The chain uses TRBV20-1 and TRBJ1-2, with a tentative D call TRBD1 (6 bases). This CDR3 has 12 amino acids. CDR1 is DFQATT and CDR2 is SNEGSKA in the germline V gene (reference sequence). V was cut by 5 bases and J by 6 bases, with 13 bases left in between. This CDR3 reads CSASQGNHGYTF. The CDR3 DNA sequence: TGCAGTGCTTCCCAGGGGAATCATGGCTACACCTTC.

The V and J genes are TRBV7-6 and TRBJ2-1; 8 bases match TRBD2. The CDR3 runs to 17 residues. V shed 1 base, J shed 0 bases, and the junction held 5 bases outside the gene matches. Germline assignment: CDR1 SGHVS and CDR2 FNYEAQ. The CDR3 nucleotides are TGTGCCAGCAGCTTAGGAGTAGCGGGACACTCCTACAATGAGCAGTTCTTC. Amino acid sequence: CASSLGVAGHSYNEQFF. Together with reference TRBV7-6 and TRBJ2-1, the CDR3 gives the full variable domain: GAGVSQSPRYKVTKRGQDVALRCDPISGHVSLYWYRQALGQGPEFLTYFNYEAQQDKSGLPNDRFSAERPEGSISTLTIQRTEQRDSAMYRCASSLGVAGHSYNEQFFGPGTRLTVL.

This clonotype has a count of ten or more. This chain uses TRBV6-5 with TRBJ1-2, with TRBD1 matching over 7 bases. Trimming cost V 3 bases and J 7 bases; bases outside gene matches: 5. CDR3 length equals 13 residues. From germline, CDR1 is MNHEY and CDR2 SVGAGI. In DNA form, the CDR3 reads TGTGCCAGCAGTTATTTGCGGACAGGTGGCTACACCTTC. Translation gives CASSYLRTGGYTF.